The sequence of this T cell receptor (beta chain) was determined in a study of T cells after yellow fever vaccination. Germline V lookup: CDR1 SGHVS, CDR2 FQNEAQ. This CDR3 contains 15 residues. V was pared by 5 bases and J by 5 bases, with 15 bases between. TCRdb ran MiXCR on the 5' RACE reads and lists one entry per CDR3 protein. Here the sample spans around 530,000 distinct CDR3 sequences, 17% being singletons. On this clonotype: Antigen unknown.

Points from the study as a whole: High-abundance clonotypes from the bulk population could contaminate FACS-sorted repertoires.

The V and J genes are TRBV7-8 and TRBJ2-2; D possibly corresponds to TRBD2 (6 bases). The specimen comprised PBMCs, sampled more than 4 days after the first yellow fever vaccination. This clonotype was sampled from a man younger than 35 who received the YFV17D yellow fever vaccine. The CDR3 here is CASSHKVGGTGELFF. For the CDR3, the DNA is TGTGCCAGCAGCCACAAGGTGGGGGGAACCGGGGAGCTGTTTTTT. Variable domain in full (rest from reference TRBV7-8 and TRBJ2-2): GAGVSQSPRYKVAKRGQDVALRCDPISGHVSLFWYQQALGQGPEFLTYFQNEAQLDKSGLPSDRFFAERPEGSVSTLKIQRTQQEDSAVYLCASSHKVGGTGELFFGEGSRLTVL.